This TCR beta chain was obtained from a study of blood T cells in healthy people across ages. This clonotype appeared a few times. Antigen: not known. V gave up 3 bases and J gave up 4 bases, with 9 bases separating them. Germline V CDR1 and CDR2: MDHEN, SYDVKM. The CDR3 runs to 13 residues. Study findings and constraints: The lack of PBMC sorting stopped any conclusive naive versus antigen-experienced comparison. Roughly linearly, TCR beta diversity per million T cells fell as age increased. Strong correlation was found linking TCR beta diversity to naive T cell percentage.

Alongside a J-beta primer mix, a sample-barcoded 5' primer served in a second PCR lasting about 6 to 11 cycles. MiXCR, applied by TCRdb to the 5' RACE reads, yields one record per CDR3 protein. The sample has 1.8 million or so distinct CDR3 sequences; roughly two fifths are singletons. This TCR came from a human donor in good health. Sequenced material: blood. The chain is built from TRBV28 and TRBJ1-2; D is ambiguous. CDR3 coding DNA: TGTGCCAGCAGTTTCGGCAGCTCCTATGGCTACACCTTC. It specifies CASSFGSSYGYTF.